A selection of T cell receptor beta chains follows, all from one sample in a study of blood T cell repertoires in COVID-19. The data were produced by immunoSEQ multiplex PCR, yet TCRdb's version contains in-frame clones alone and is incomplete. The table has tens of thousands of clones, roughly 84% seen once; the top ten hold 4.9%. The specimen was peripheral blood. The source of these receptors is a woman of 80 years or more with acute or convalescent COVID-19. Both conserved end residues are part of each CDR3. Each record gives: J gene, V gene, CDR3 protein.

J gene: TRBJ2-1; V gene: TRBV19; CDR3 protein: CASSLRRTSGDSYNEQFF
J gene: TRBJ1-2; V gene: TRBV25-1; CDR3 protein: CASGDNYYGYTF
J gene: TRBJ1-2; V gene: TRBV7-9; CDR3 protein: CASSLAQGGYGYTF
J gene: TRBJ2-7; V gene: TRBV5-4; CDR3 protein: CASSLGSGFGYEQYF
J gene: TRBJ2-1; V gene: TRBV2; CDR3 protein: CASSPGLARDNEQFF
J gene: TRBJ1-1; V gene: TRBV6-5; CDR3 protein: CASTPQGATTEAFF
J gene: TRBJ2-5; V gene: TRBV9; CDR3 protein: CASSVGTGESWETQYF
J gene: TRBJ2-7; V gene: TRBV5-1; CDR3 protein: CASSRDSYEQYF
J gene: TRBJ1-6; V gene: TRBV5-1; CDR3 protein: CASSFGGDSYNSPLHF
J gene: TRBJ2-7; V gene: TRBV5-8; CDR3 protein: CASSLERVGQKTSGYEQYF
J gene: TRBJ2-3; V gene: TRBV27; CDR3 protein: CASSLVTSSISDTQYF
J gene: TRBJ2-1; V gene: TRBV19; CDR3 protein: CASSIGGTRVSGNEQFF
J gene: TRBJ2-1; V gene: TRBV5-6; CDR3 protein: CASSFAGGLGQFF
J gene: TRBJ2-3; V gene: TRBV27; CDR3 protein: CASSQTADTQYF
J gene: TRBJ1-1; V gene: TRBV5-4; CDR3 protein: CASSRLQGTEAFF
J gene: TRBJ1-6; V gene: TRBV7-9; CDR3 protein: CASSLGQGTNSPLHF
J gene: TRBJ1-1; V gene: TRBV19; CDR3 protein: CASSGDSLMNTEAFF
J gene: TRBJ2-2; V gene: TRBV29-1; CDR3 protein: CSVVLLGERENTGELFF
J gene: TRBJ2-4; V gene: TRBV11-2; CDR3 protein: CASSLEGGLAKNIQYF
J gene: TRBJ2-1; V gene: TRBV12-3/TRBV12-4; CDR3 protein: CASSRTGNEQFF
J gene: TRBJ2-7; V gene: TRBV11-3; CDR3 protein: CASSSSTGDEQYF
J gene: TRBJ2-3; V gene: TRBV30; CDR3 protein: CAWTRGGGTDTQYF
J gene: TRBJ2-3; V gene: TRBV10-3; CDR3 protein: CAIMGLAGSTDTQYF
J gene: TRBJ2-5; V gene: TRBV30; CDR3 protein: CAWRAGAQGTQYF
J gene: TRBJ2-1; V gene: TRBV19; CDR3 protein: CASKQAGVFYNEQFF
J gene: TRBJ1-2; V gene: TRBV6-1; CDR3 protein: CASSERVADYGYTF
J gene: TRBJ1-1; V gene: TRBV29-1; CDR3 protein: CSVVVSLNTEAFF
J gene: TRBJ1-5; V gene: TRBV19; CDR3 protein: CASTTTGVNQPQHF